This T cell receptor beta chain derives from a study of shared clonotypes between healthy human individuals. General study results and limits: Larger estimated richness was generally recorded for naive subsets relative to memory subsets. The naive CD4 repertoires of a few donors were compared, and approximately 4.7% of clonotypes were shared.

This clone appeared a single time. Its matching antigen is unknown. In the naive CD8 group, cells lacked CD45RO and were positively selected for CCR7, so terminally differentiated effector memory CD45RA+ cells were left out. The input for sorted-subset replicate PCRs was about 0.2 ug DNA, about 29,000 T cell genomes. As handled by the study authors: Sequence data from immunoSEQ were junction-only and lacked quality scores; consequently, filtering differed. Assay: immunoSEQ multiplex PCR; the TCRdb copy retains only in-frame clones and omits some. V and J calls and clone size follow that table, whereas D and trimming were derived from the DNA. This table holds about 2.1 million clones, 85% to 95% found once. The CDR3 sequence is 18 residues long.

The clonotype was recovered from a man aged 18-30 years in good health. Some clones in this sample may be carry-over from other donors' samples. The gene calls are TRBV21-1 and TRBJ1-1; the listed D gene, TRBD1, was not tested against the DNA. TRBV21-1 is a recognized pseudogene. The sample consisted of naive CD8+ T cells from PBMCs. The CDR3 region is CASSNPGQGRFMNTEAFF. DNA for the CDR3: TGTGCCAGCAGCAACCCTGGACAGGGGCGGTTCATGAACACTGAAGCTTTCTTT.